This passage covers 27 T cell receptor beta chains from one sample sequenced in a study of OX40 agonist ivuxolimab in advanced cancers. Data came from immunoSEQ multiplex PCR; TCRdb stores just in-frame clones and leaves some out. The sample lists tens of thousands of clones, more than 65% occurring once. The sequenced sample was CD4+ or CD8+ T cells sorted from blood, obtained in a trial of the OX40 agonist ivuxolimab. The receptor source for this set is an adult with an advanced solid tumor such as melanoma, head and neck, liver or kidney cancer.

The V gene is TRBV10-3, the J gene TRBJ2-1; 7 nucleotides agree with TRBD2. J lost 6 bases, V lost 3 bases, and 8 bases had no gene match. Germline assignment: CDR1 ENHRY and CDR2 SYGVKD. The CDR3 extends over 15 amino acids. Here the CDR3 reads CAISDGGGVSNEQFF. CDR3 coding DNA: TGTGCCATCAGTGATGGCGGGGGTGTTAGCAATGAGCAGTTCTTC.

The rearrangement uses TRBV2 and TRBJ2-6, with a weak D call TRBD1 (6 bases). V lost 1 base and J 0 bases, leaving 16 bases between the germline ends. CDR1 and CDR2 (germline): SNHLY, FYNNEI. The CDR3 extends over 19 amino acids. CDR3 sequence reads: CASSEDRKGVYSGANVLTF. The CDR3 DNA reads TGTGCCAGCAGTGAAGACCGCAAGGGGGTGTACTCTGGGGCCAACGTCCTGACTTTC.

J is TRBJ1-4 and V is TRBV19; 9 nucleotides line up with TRBD1. The CDR3 is made up of 18 amino acids. Trimming removed 2 bases from V and 8 bases from J; junction bases left unmatched: 15. Germline lookup yields CDR1 LNHDA and CDR2 SQIVND (reference sequence). The CDR3 DNA reads TGTGCCAGTAGTATAAAGGGGACAGGGATAGGGATTAACGAAAAACTGTTTTTT. Protein product: CASSIKGTGIGINEKLFF. Looking up the rest from reference TRBV19 and TRBJ1-4 gives the full variable domain: DGGITQSPKYLFRKEGQNVTLSCEQNLNHDAMYWYRQDPGQGLRLIYYSQIVNDFQKGDIAEGYSVSREKKESFPLTVTSAQKNPTAFYLCASSIKGTGIGINEKLFFGSGTQLSVL.

This chain uses TRBV19 with TRBJ1-2; 7 positions match TRBD1. Germline values: CDR1 LNHDA, CDR2 SQIVND (reference sequence). V lost 8 bases, J lost 4 bases, and 7 bases stayed unmatched. The CDR3 sequence is 13 residues long. The CDR3 sequence is CASSQGEVYGYTF. The CDR3 nucleotides read TGTGCCAGTTCCCAGGGGGAGGTCTATGGCTACACCTTC.

For this clone: One end of the junction is discordant with germline, which a read error may explain. The gene calls are TRBV6-6 and TRBJ1-1; the match to TRBD1 covers 9 bases. The CDR3 loop spans 16 amino acids. Per the germline V gene, CDR1 is MNHNY and CDR2 is SVGAGI (reference sequence). CDR3 sequence reads: CASSYLGQGPNTEAFF. The CDR3 DNA reads as TGTGCCAGCAGCTACTTAGGACAGGGGCCTAACACTGAAGCTTTCTTT.

V usage is TRBV6-1 and J usage is TRBJ2-1; 7 bases align to TRBD1. The CDR3 runs 16 residues. The ends lost 1 base at V and 4 bases at J; junction bases unmatched: 7. In germline, CDR1 is MNHNS, CDR2 SASEGT. The CDR3 protein is CASSEDYRGWYNEQFF. The CDR3 DNA reads as TGTGCCAGCAGTGAAGACTACAGGGGCTGGTACAATGAGCAGTTCTTC.

This chain connects TRBV6-5 to TRBJ2-7, with D unclear. The CDR3 covers 16 residues. The V gene lost 2 bases and the J gene lost 2 bases, with 16 bases spanning the gap. Germline CDR1 MNHEY, CDR2 SVGAGI. Written as DNA, the CDR3 is TGTGCCAGCAGTTACCTTTCGTCTGGGGATCCCTACGAGCAGTACTTC. It encodes CASSYLSSGDPYEQYF.

The chain recombines TRBV27 with TRBJ2-6; tentatively, D is TRBD1 or TRBD2 (5 bases each). V dropped 2 bases and J dropped 2 bases, with 16 bases sitting between them. This CDR3 comprises 18 residues. The germline V gene has CDR1 MNHEY and CDR2 SMNVEV (reference sequence). CDR3 DNA sequence: TGTGCCAGCAGTTTAACGGCCTCTGGGGGAACTGGGGCCAACGTCCTGACTTTC. Its translation is CASSLTASGGTGANVLTF.

The J gene is TRBJ2-1, the V gene TRBV5-1, with D uncertain. CDR1 is SGHRS and CDR2 is YFSETQ in the germline V gene. Trimming cost V 1 base and J 5 bases, with 7 bases left between them. This CDR3 has 13 amino acids. The CDR3 loop reads CASSLIQDNEQFF. CDR3 in DNA: TGCGCCAGCAGCTTGATCCAGGACAATGAGCAGTTCTTC. Filled out from reference TRBV5-1 and TRBJ2-1, the complete variable domain reads KAGVTQTPRYLIKTRGQQVTLSCSPISGHRSVSWYQQTPGQGLQFLFEYFSETQRNKGNFPGRFSGRQFSNSRSEMNVSTLELGDSALYLCASSLIQDNEQFFGPGTRLTVL.

This clone has a single count. The chain links TRBV5-1 to TRBJ2-6; 8 nucleotides agree with TRBD1. Germline trimming cut 0 bases from V and 0 bases from J; bases unmatched to any gene: 8. This CDR3 spans 19 amino acids. Germline loops: CDR1 SGHRS, CDR2 YFSETQ. The CDR3 sequence: CASSLGSTGGFSGANVLTF. CDR3 nucleotide sequence: TGCGCCAGCAGCTTGGGTTCAACAGGGGGGTTCTCTGGGGCCAACGTCCTGACTTTC.

J is TRBJ2-5 and V is TRBV5-1, with 7 bases fitting TRBD1. Germline-derived CDR1 and CDR2 are SGHRS and YFSETQ. Germline trimming cut 4 bases from V and 2 bases from J; bases unmatched to any gene: 14. The CDR3 covers 17 residues. The CDR3 bases are TGCGCCAGCAGCCCAGGGGGAGCGGCTCGATCGCAAGAGACCCAGTACTTC. Translating gives CASSPGGAARSQETQYF.

The chain recombines TRBV18 with TRBJ2-3; the match to TRBD2 covers 8 bases. This CDR3 spans 16 amino acids. V dropped 2 bases and J dropped 6; count of bases not matched to a gene: 10. Germline values: CDR1 KGHSH, CDR2 LQKENI. CDR3 in DNA: TGTGCCAGCTCACCATCCTTGGGCGGGGGGATTGATACGCAGTATTTT. This codes for CASSPSLGGGIDTQYF.

The J gene is TRBJ1-6, the V gene TRBV5-1; tentatively, D is TRBD1 (5 bases). V was clipped by 4 bases and J by 0 bases, with 14 bases between them. Germline CDR1 and CDR2: SGHRS and YFSETQ. CDR3 length: 17 residues. CDR3 in DNA: TGCGCCAGCAGCCGGGACCGTCTCAGCTCCTATAATTCACCCCTCCACTTT. This translates into CASSRDRLSSYNSPLHF. Using reference TRBV5-1 and TRBJ1-6 for the parts outside the CDR3, the full variable domain is KAGVTQTPRYLIKTRGQQVTLSCSPISGHRSVSWYQQTPGQGLQFLFEYFSETQRNKGNFPGRFSGRQFSNSRSEMNVSTLELGDSALYLCASSRDRLSSYNSPLHFGNGTRLTVT.

V is TRBV5-6 and J is TRBJ2-6, with 8 positions matching TRBD1. The CDR3 is 17 residues long. The J segment lost 3 bases and the V segment lost 4 bases, leaving 9 bases of the junction unmatched. Germline lookup yields CDR1 SGHDT and CDR2 YYEEEE. CDR3 amino acids: CASSLDRGYSGANVLTF. The DNA for the CDR3 is TGTGCCAGCAGCCTTGACAGGGGATATAGTGGGGCCAACGTCCTGACTTTC.

The DNA for the CDR3 is TGTGCCAGCAGTGAAATAACAGGCGGGGGCAATCAGCCCCAGCATTTT. It translates to CASSEITGGGNQPQHF. This chain links TRBV6-1 with TRBJ1-5, with D perhaps matching TRBD1 (5 bases). Germline-derived CDR1 and CDR2 are MNHNS and SASEGT. The CDR3 is made up of 16 amino acids. V lost 2 bases to trimming and J lost 2 bases, with 13 bases between them.

The CDR3 region has the DNA TGTGCCAGCAGCTCGGGAGGCGGGGGACCCCAAGAGACCCAGTACTTC. It translates to CASSSGGGGPQETQYF. The chain uses TRBV5-5 and TRBJ2-5; 7 nucleotides align to TRBD2. Looked up from germline, CDR1 is SGHKS and CDR2 is YYEKEE (reference sequence). The junction had 9 bases not matched to a gene; V was cut back by 3 bases and J by 1 base. The CDR3 sequence is 16 residues long.

This chain joins TRBV7-8 and TRBJ2-2; 11 bases agree with TRBD1. The CDR3 spans 19 residues. Trimming removed 2 bases from V and 0 bases from J; junction bases left unmatched: 8. Germline V gene sequence: CDR1 SGHVS, CDR2 FQNEAQ. CDR3 DNA sequence: TGTGCCAGCAGCTTACGTCCCGGACAGGGGGCGACGAACACCGGGGAGCTGTTTTTT. It encodes CASSLRPGQGATNTGELFF. Based on the CDR3 plus reference TRBV7-8 and TRBJ2-2, the full variable domain is GAGVSQSPRYKVAKRGQDVALRCDPISGHVSLFWYQQALGQGPEFLTYFQNEAQLDKSGLPSDRFFAERPEGSVSTLKIQRTQQEDSAVYLCASSLRPGQGATNTGELFFGEGSRLTVL.

This clone showed up just once. The gene calls are TRBV7-2 and TRBJ2-3; D ambiguous. Germline lookup yields CDR1 SGHTA and CDR2 FQGNSA. Trimming left V 8 bases short and J 4 bases short, with 4 bases between. The length of the CDR3 is 10 residues. DNA of the CDR3: TGTGCCAGCGGGCCAGATACGCAGTATTTT. Protein: CASGPDTQYF.

This chain connects TRBV9 to TRBJ1-6, with D uncertain. CDR1 is SGDLS, CDR2 YYNGEE, per germline. CDR3 size: 13 residues. V gave up 5 bases and J gave up 4 bases, with 7 bases separating them. The CDR3 DNA follows: TGTGCCAGCAGTGAGACTTATAATTCACCCCTCCACTTT. Protein: CASSETYNSPLHF.

The J gene is TRBJ2-3, the V gene TRBV7-2; 9 positions match TRBD1. V lost 6 bases, J lost 7 bases, and 20 bases stayed unmatched. Germline values: CDR1 SGHTA, CDR2 FQGNSA. This CDR3 contains 18 residues. CDR3 loop: CASSFQPPPGQGSYTQYF. In DNA form, the CDR3 reads TGTGCCAGCAGTTTCCAACCGCCACCGGGACAGGGAAGTTATACGCAGTATTTT.

The J gene is TRBJ2-7, the V gene TRBV7-9, with no clear D. The CDR3 consists of 14 residues. V was shortened by 6 bases and J by 0 bases, with 12 bases between the two germline ends. The V gene's germline CDR1 is SEHNR and CDR2 FQNEAQ (reference sequence). CDR3 nucleotide sequence: TGTGCCAGCAGTCCTGGAGTGGCCTCCTACGAGCAGTACTTC. This codes for CASSPGVASYEQYF.

The chain links TRBV18 to TRBJ1-5, with D perhaps matching TRBD1 (5 bases). The CDR3 has 17 residues. V gave up 3 bases and J gave up 1 base, with 16 bases separating them. CDR1 is KGHSH and CDR2 is LQKENI in the germline V gene. This CDR3 is CASSPSIGAQSNQPQHF. DNA for the CDR3: TGTGCCAGCTCACCTTCCATAGGGGCCCAAAGCAATCAGCCCCAGCATTTT.

The rearrangement uses TRBV13 and TRBJ2-5, with D unclear. Germline lookup yields CDR1 PRHDT and CDR2 FYEKMQ (reference sequence). The V and J ends lost 6 bases and 2 bases respectively, with 13 bases between them. This CDR3 region has 14 residues. CDR3 sequence reads: CASRDARFQETQYF. The CDR3 bases are TGTGCCAGCAGGGACGCCCGGTTTCAAGAGACCCAGTACTTC.

This clone was recorded only once. This sequence joins TRBV5-6 and TRBJ2-3, with no clear D. Looked up from germline, CDR1 is SGHDT and CDR2 is YYEEEE. V was clipped by 4 bases and J by 6 bases, with 6 bases between them. The CDR3 extends over 11 amino acids. Here the CDR3 reads CASSTTDTQYF. CDR3 coding DNA: TGTGCCAGCAGCACGACGGATACGCAGTATTTT.

This clone has only one observation. The chain couples TRBV7-8 to TRBJ1-1; 7 nucleotides align to TRBD1. The CDR3 contains 15 residues. CDR1 is SGHVS, CDR2 FQNEAQ, per germline. The trim removed 4 bases at V and 1 base at J, leaving 6 bases unmatched. CDR3 in DNA: TGTGCCAGCAGCTCCCCCGGGACAGCGAACACTGAAGCTTTCTTT. Translated: CASSSPGTANTEAFF.

This rearrangement joins TRBV5-1 to TRBJ1-1; TRBD1 aligns across 7 bases. J gave up 5 bases and V 1 base, and 11 bases lay outside the gene matches. CDR3 length: 16 residues. Germline V gene sequence: CDR1 SGHRS, CDR2 YFSETQ. In nucleotides, the CDR3 is TGCGCCAGCAGCTTGCTCATGAGGGGGCGGGGGACTGAAGCTTTCTTT. Amino acid sequence: CASSLLMRGRGTEAFF.

This chain uses TRBV25-1 with TRBJ2-5; 10 bases agree with TRBD2. The V gene end was trimmed by 5 bases and the J gene end by 5 bases; junction bases not matched to a gene: 8. The germline V gene has CDR1 MGHDK and CDR2 SYGVNS. The CDR3 is made up of 15 amino acids. The CDR3 DNA reads TGTGCCAGCAGTCCTAGCGGGGGAATCTGGGAGACCCAGTACTTC. Residues: CASSPSGGIWETQYF.